This TCR beta chain was identified during a study of radiotherapy plus CTLA-4 blockade in lung cancer. Study details: Patients showed objective responses in approximately 17% of cases and disease control in more than 25%. Study findings and constraints: With interferon-beta, early dynamics of blood T cell clones were reported to best predict response. TCR clones originating in tumors grew in number in blood after radiotherapy plus ipilimumab.

Assay: immunoSEQ multiplex PCR; the TCRdb copy retains only in-frame clones and omits some. The sample shows tens of thousands of clones, 78% of them seen only once. Focal radiation plus CTLA-4 blockade with ipilimumab was given to patients with chemo-refractory metastatic non-small-cell lung cancer. Remarks on this clone: The antigen remains unidentified.

J was trimmed by 4 bases and V by 5 bases; bases with no gene match: 10. The CDR3 has 16 amino acids. Germline V gene lookup returns CDR1 SGHTA and CDR2 FQGNSA. The chain is built from TRBV7-2 and TRBJ2-3; 9 bases map to TRBD1. This receptor was obtained from a human donor with non-small cell lung cancer who had a partial response to radiotherapy plus ipilimumab. Some clones in this sample may be carry-over from other donors' samples. The specimen comprised peripheral blood, sampled from a patient treated with radiotherapy plus ipilimumab. CDR3: CASSMGGQGFADTQYF. The DNA of the CDR3 is TGTGCCAGCAGCATGGGGGGACAGGGCTTCGCAGATACGCAGTATTTT.